Detailed here is one T cell receptor (beta chain). V dropped 8 bases and J dropped 3; count of bases not matched to a gene: 9. The CDR3 consists of 15 residues. The germline gives CDR1 SGHAT, CDR2 FQNNGV. This sample is part of a study of blood T cell repertoires in COVID-19. Using immunoSEQ multiplex PCR, the repertoire was profiled, and TCRdb retains in-frame clones only, with some absent. This sample has some 100,000 clones, with around 89% found just once. The chain recombines TRBV11-2 with TRBJ2-1; 8 nucleotides agree with TRBD2. The sample taken for sequencing was peripheral blood. The receptor was derived from a human donor with acute or convalescent COVID-19. The donor label of this sample is uncertain. CDR3 sequence (DNA): TGTGCCAGCGCCAAAGCGGGAGTACTCTACAATGAGCAGTTCTTC. Translating it yields CASAKAGVLYNEQFF.